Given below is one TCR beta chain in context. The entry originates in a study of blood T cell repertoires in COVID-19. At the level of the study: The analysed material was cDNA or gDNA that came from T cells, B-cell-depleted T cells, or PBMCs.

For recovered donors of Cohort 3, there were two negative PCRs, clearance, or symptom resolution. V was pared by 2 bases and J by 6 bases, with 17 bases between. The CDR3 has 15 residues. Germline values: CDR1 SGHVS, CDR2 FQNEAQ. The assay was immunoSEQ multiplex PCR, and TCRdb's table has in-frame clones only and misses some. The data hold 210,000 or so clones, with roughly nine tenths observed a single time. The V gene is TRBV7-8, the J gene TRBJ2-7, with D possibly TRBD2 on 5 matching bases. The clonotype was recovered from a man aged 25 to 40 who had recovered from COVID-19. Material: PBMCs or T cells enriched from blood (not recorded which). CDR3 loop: CASSLNGGFLGEQYF. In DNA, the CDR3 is TGTGCCAGCAGCTTAAACGGAGGCTTTCTCGGCGAGCAGTACTTC.